One sample yielded the 10 T cell receptor beta chains listed below, sequenced in a study of shared clonotypes between healthy human individuals. Some clones are missing from TCRdb's copy, which holds only in-frame ones; the method was immunoSEQ multiplex PCR. The sample contains a few million clones, 85% to 95% of which appear only once. Sequenced material: naive CD4+ T cells sorted from blood. Subset reported: CD45RA+ positively selected. The source of these receptors is a man aged 18 to 35 in good health.

The chain is built from TRBV7-2 and TRBJ2-3, with D tentatively TRBD2 (5 bases). V lost 1 base to trimming and J lost 9 bases, with 8 bases between them. The germline CDR1 and CDR2 sequences are SGHTA and FQGNSA. This CDR3 contains 12 residues. The CDR3 nucleotides read TGTGCCAGCAGCTTAGGCTCGGGGACGCAGTATTTT. Its translation: CASSLGSGTQYF. The full variable domain, with the rest looked up from reference TRBV7-2 and TRBJ2-3, is GAGVSQSPSNKVTEKGKDVELRCDPISGHTALYWYRQSLGQGLEFLIYFQGNSAPDKSGLPSDRFSAERTGGSVSTLTIQRTQQEDSAVYLCASSLGSGTQYFGPGTRLTVL.

This chain uses TRBV4-1 with TRBJ1-6, with no clear D. The length of the CDR3 is 19 residues. Trimming pared 1 base from V and 0 bases from J, leaving 16 bases between. Germline CDR1 reads MGHRA; CDR2 reads YSYEKL. The CDR3 is CASSQVWDKGSSYNSPLHF. The CDR3 bases are TGCGCCAGCAGCCAAGTGTGGGATAAGGGAAGCTCCTATAATTCACCCCTCCACTTT.

J is TRBJ1-5 and V is TRBV18, with D maybe TRBD1 (5 bases). CDR3 length: 16 residues. Germline V gene lookup returns CDR1 KGHSH and CDR2 LQKENI. Trimming left V 6 bases short and J 0 bases short, with 15 bases between. CDR3 amino acids: CASSTGRSNSNQPQHF. The CDR3 DNA reads TGTGCCAGCTCCACGGGGCGGAGTAATAGCAATCAGCCCCAGCATTTT.

The chain employs TRBV5-1 and TRBJ1-6; no definite D call. Looked up from germline, CDR1 is SGHRS and CDR2 is YFSETQ. V lost 5 bases and J lost 12, with 12 bases in between. This CDR3 comprises 12 residues. DNA for the CDR3: TGCGCCAGCAGTCTGGACCTGGGACCCCTCCACTTT. Protein sequence: CASSLDLGPLHF.

Turning to this clone: This sample also contains other DNA sequences that code for the same CDR3. The gene calls are TRBV11-2 and TRBJ2-2; D uncertain. V lost 1 base and J lost 3, with 3 bases in between. The CDR3 loop spans 13 amino acids. Germline V gene lookup returns CDR1 SGHAT and CDR2 FQNNGV. The CDR3 is CASSLGHTGELFF. The CDR3, as DNA: TGTGCCAGCAGCTTAGGGCACACCGGGGAGCTGTTTTTT.

The V gene is TRBV18, the J gene TRBJ2-3; D uncertain. V lost 4 bases, J lost 0 bases, and 14 bases lay in between. The germline gives CDR1 KGHSH, CDR2 LQKENI. The CDR3 consists of 16 residues. The CDR3 spells CASSRVRTPSTDTQYF. CDR3 nucleotide sequence: TGTGCCAGCTCACGGGTCAGGACCCCCAGCACAGATACGCAGTATTTT.

On this clone: In the same sample, other DNA sequences code for this CDR3. The chain is built from TRBV11-2 and TRBJ2-2, with D perhaps TRBD1 (6 bases). The ends were cut back, 5 bases at V and 4 bases at J, with 8 bases in the middle. Germline V lookup: CDR1 SGHAT, CDR2 FQNNGV. The CDR3 sequence is 13 residues long. DNA for the CDR3: TGTGCCAGCAGCCTAGGGGGCACCGGGGAGCTGTTTTTT. This gives the protein CASSLGGTGELFF.

The rearrangement joins TRBV7-9 to TRBJ2-2; D remains ambiguous. This CDR3 has 15 residues. V was trimmed by 8 bases and J by 2 bases, leaving 15 bases between them. Germline CDR1 is SEHNR and CDR2 is FQNEAQ (reference sequence). The CDR3 DNA reads TGTGCCAGCCGCTCAATGGGGTTAAACACCGGGGAGCTGTTTTTT. Residues: CASRSMGLNTGELFF.

The V and J genes are TRBV5-4 and TRBJ2-7, with D unclear. Germline values: CDR1 SGHNT, CDR2 YYREEE (reference sequence). The CDR3 has 14 amino acids. V lost 3 bases and J lost 0, with 10 bases in between. The CDR3 sequence is CASSSSLNSYEQYF. The CDR3 DNA sequence: TGTGCCAGCAGCTCATCTCTGAACTCCTACGAGCAGTACTTC.

As concerns this clone: Other nucleotide sequences in the sample specify the same CDR3. CDR3 in amino acids: CASSSTGSSGNTIYF. CDR3 sequence (DNA): TGCGCCAGCAGCTCGACAGGGTCCTCAGGAAACACCATATATTTT. V usage is TRBV5-1 and J usage is TRBJ1-3; 7 bases match TRBD1. Germline trimming cut 3 bases from V and 4 bases from J; bases unmatched to any gene: 7. This CDR3 spans 15 amino acids. The germline CDR1 and CDR2 sequences are SGHRS and YFSETQ.